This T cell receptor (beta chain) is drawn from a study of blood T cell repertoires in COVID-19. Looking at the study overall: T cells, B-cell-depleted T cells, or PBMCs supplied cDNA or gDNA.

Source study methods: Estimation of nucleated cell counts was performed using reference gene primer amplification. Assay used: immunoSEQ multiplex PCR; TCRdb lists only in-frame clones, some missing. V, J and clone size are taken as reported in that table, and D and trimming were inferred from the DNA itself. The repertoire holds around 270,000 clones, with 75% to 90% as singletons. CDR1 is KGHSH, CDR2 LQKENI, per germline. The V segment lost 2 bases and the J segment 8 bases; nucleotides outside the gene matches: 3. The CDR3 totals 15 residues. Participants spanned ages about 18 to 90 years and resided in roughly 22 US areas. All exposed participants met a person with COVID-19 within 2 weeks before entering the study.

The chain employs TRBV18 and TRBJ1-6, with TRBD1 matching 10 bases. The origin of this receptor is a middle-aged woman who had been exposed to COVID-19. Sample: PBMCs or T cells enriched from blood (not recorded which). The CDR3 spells CASSPLGTGDSPLHF. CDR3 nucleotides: TGTGCCAGCTCACCATTAGGGACAGGGGATTCACCCCTCCACTTT. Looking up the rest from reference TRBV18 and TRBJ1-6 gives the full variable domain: NAGVMQNPRHLVRRRGQEARLRCSPMKGHSHVYWYRQLPEEGLKFMVYLQKENIIDESGMPKERFSAEFPKEGPSILRIQQVVRGDSAAYFCASSPLGTGDSPLHFGNGTRLTVT.